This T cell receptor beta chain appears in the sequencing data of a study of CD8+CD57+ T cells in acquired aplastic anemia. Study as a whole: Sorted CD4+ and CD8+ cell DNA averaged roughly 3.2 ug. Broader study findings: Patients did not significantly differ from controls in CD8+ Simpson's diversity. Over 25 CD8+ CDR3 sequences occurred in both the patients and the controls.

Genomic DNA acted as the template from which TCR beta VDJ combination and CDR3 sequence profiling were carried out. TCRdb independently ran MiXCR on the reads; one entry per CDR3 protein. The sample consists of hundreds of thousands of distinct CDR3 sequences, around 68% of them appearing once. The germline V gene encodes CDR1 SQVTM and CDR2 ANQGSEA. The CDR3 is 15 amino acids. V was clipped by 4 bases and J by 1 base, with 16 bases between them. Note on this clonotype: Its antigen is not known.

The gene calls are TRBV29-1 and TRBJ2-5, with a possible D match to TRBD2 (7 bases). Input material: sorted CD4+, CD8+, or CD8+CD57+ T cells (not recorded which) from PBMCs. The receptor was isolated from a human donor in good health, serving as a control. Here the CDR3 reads CSVGPIGGAQETQYF. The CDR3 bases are TGCAGCGTTGGCCCTATTGGGGGGGCCCAAGAGACCCAGTACTTC.